This T cell receptor beta chain was identified in a study of Graves' ophthalmopathy and Graves' hyperthyroidism. On the study more broadly: Specimen type is peripheral blood, obtained at initial diagnosis before any treatment. General study findings and limits: With around 69% sensitivity and 72% to 80% specificity, the model predicted ophthalmopathy progression. Blood also carried most expanded thyroid clonotypes exceeding 0.001 frequency.

Germline V CDR1 and CDR2: SGHNT, YENEEA. The V gene lost 0 bases and the J gene lost 5 bases, with 7 bases spanning the gap. This CDR3 region has 13 residues. This clonotype was seen repeatedly, ten times or more. The antigen is unknown. RNA transcripts provided the template for amplifying TCR beta CDR3 regions. The authors performed first-round RT-PCR with HTBI primers and then a second-round multiplex PCR. Via MiXCR, TCRdb re-called the multiplex PCR reads, giving one row per CDR3 protein. The data hold about 700,000 distinct CDR3 sequences, with around 40% observed a single time. A 10 ml volume of fresh peripheral blood provided the PBMCs.

The origin of this receptor is an adult man with Graves' ophthalmopathy. The sequencing input was peripheral blood. The chain has TRBV11-3 and TRBJ1-1; no firm D call. DNA of the CDR3: TGTGCCAGCAGCTTAGACCCCTCGACTGAAGCTTTCTTT. It translates to CASSLDPSTEAFF.